This entry describes one T cell receptor beta chain. Some clones are missing from TCRdb's copy, which holds only in-frame ones; the method was immunoSEQ multiplex PCR. This table holds 95,000 or so clones, approximately 91% found once. The data were taken from a study of T cell responses to AZD1222 COVID-19 vaccine. The CDR3 has 15 amino acids. CDR1 is LGHNA, CDR2 YSLEER, per germline. The ends lost 3 bases at V and 2 bases at J; junction bases unmatched: 5. The TCR sequence derives from an adult who received the AZD1222 COVID-19 vaccine. This specimen was peripheral blood, taken 28 days after the second AZD1222 dose. The chain uses TRBV4-3 and TRBJ2-5; 8 bases are shared with TRBD1. CDR3 sequence (DNA): TGCGCCAGCAGCCACCGTCGGACAGGGCAAGAGACCCAGTACTTC. It specifies CASSHRRTGQETQYF.